This note documents a single T cell receptor beta chain sequence. Its antigen is currently unknown. The table came from immunoSEQ multiplex PCR; TCRdb's copy has only in-frame clones and leaves some out. The data contain 29,000 or so clones, roughly 92% of them singletons. The sample originates from a study of OX40 agonist ivuxolimab in advanced cancers. Looking at the study overall: Ivuxolimab, an antibody acting as an agonist of OX40 (CD134), was used to treat patients. Every 2 weeks, patients got intravenous ivuxolimab at one of six dose levels (0.01-10 mg/kg).

The CDR3 consists of 14 residues. From germline, CDR1 is MGHRA and CDR2 YSYEKL. Trimming removed 3 bases from V and 4 bases from J, with 12 bases in between. Findings and limits, study-wide: In the 0.1-3.0 mg/kg groups, partial responders showed among the lowest expansion. Among some nonresponders, normalized T-cell clonal expansion was also low.

This sequence joins TRBV4-1 and TRBJ1-2; D may be TRBD1 (5 bases). The sample consisted of CD4+ or CD8+ T cells sorted from blood, taken in a trial of the OX40 agonist ivuxolimab. The TCR was taken from an adult with an advanced solid tumor such as melanoma, head and neck, liver or kidney cancer. The DNA of the CDR3 is TGCGCCAGCAGCCAGAATCAGGGTAGCTATGGCTACACCTTC. Its protein is CASSQNQGSYGYTF.